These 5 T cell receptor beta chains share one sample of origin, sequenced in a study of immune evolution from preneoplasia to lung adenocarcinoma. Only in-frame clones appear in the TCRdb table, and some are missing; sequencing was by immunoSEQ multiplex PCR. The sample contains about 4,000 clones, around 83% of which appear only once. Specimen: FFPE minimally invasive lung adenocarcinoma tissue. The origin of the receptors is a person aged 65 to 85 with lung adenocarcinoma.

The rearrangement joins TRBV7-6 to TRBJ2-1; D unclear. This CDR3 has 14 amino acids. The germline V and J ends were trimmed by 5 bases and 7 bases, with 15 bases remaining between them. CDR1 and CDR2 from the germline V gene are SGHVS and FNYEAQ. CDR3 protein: CASSRNSLGNEQFF. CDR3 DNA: TGTGCCAGCAGCCGGAATTCGTTGGGGAATGAGCAGTTCTTC.

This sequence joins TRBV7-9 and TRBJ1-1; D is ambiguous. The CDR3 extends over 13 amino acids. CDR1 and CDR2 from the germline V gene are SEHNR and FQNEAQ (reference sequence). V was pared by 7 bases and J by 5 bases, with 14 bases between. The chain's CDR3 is CASTTGGFTEAFF. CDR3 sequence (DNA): TGTGCCAGCACCACCGGAGGGTTTACTGAAGCTTTCTTT.

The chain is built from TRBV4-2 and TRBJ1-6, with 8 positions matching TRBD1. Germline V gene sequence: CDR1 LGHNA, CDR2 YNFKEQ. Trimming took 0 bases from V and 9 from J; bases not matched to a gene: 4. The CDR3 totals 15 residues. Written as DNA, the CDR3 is TGTGCCAGCAGCCAAGATTGGACAGGGAGTTCACCCCTCCACTTT. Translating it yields CASSQDWTGSSPLHF.

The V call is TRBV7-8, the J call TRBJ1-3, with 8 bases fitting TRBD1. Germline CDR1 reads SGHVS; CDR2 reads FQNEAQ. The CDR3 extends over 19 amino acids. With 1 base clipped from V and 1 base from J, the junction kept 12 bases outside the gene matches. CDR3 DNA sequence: TGTGCCAGCAGCTTAGATAGGACAGGGTTACAAAGGTCTGGAAACACCATATATTTT. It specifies CASSLDRTGLQRSGNTIYF. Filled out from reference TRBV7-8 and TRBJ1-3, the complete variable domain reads GAGVSQSPRYKVAKRGQDVALRCDPISGHVSLFWYQQALGQGPEFLTYFQNEAQLDKSGLPSDRFFAERPEGSVSTLKIQRTQQEDSAVYLCASSLDRTGLQRSGNTIYFGEGSWLTVV.

In nucleotides, the CDR3 is TGTGCCACCAGCGCCGGCGAGCAGTACTTC. Translated: CATSAGEQYF. This chain joins TRBV15 and TRBJ2-7; unclear D gene. Germline CDR1 reads LNHNV; CDR2 reads YYDKDF (reference sequence). V lost 5 bases to trimming and J lost 6 bases, with 5 bases between them. The CDR3 sequence is 10 residues long.